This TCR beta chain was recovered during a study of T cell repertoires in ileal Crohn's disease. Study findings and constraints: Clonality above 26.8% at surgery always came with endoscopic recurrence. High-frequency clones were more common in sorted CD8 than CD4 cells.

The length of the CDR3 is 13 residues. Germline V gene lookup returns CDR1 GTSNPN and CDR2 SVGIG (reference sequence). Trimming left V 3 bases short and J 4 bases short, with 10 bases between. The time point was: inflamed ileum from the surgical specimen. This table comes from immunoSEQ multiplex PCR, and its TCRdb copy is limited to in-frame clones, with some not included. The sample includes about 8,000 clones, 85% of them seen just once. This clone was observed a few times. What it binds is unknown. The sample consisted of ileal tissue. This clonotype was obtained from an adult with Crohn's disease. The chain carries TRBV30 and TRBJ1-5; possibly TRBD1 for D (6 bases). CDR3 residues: CAWSPDRNQPQHF. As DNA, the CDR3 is TGTGCCTGGAGCCCGGACAGAAATCAGCCCCAGCATTTT.